A single sample is the source of the 21 T cell receptor beta chains below, sequenced in a study of OX40 agonist ivuxolimab in advanced cancers. Produced via immunoSEQ multiplex PCR; TCRdb's table is partial and in-frame only. The sample shows just over 60,000 clones, roughly nine tenths of them seen only once. This material consisted of CD4+ or CD8+ T cells sorted from blood, taken in a trial of the OX40 agonist ivuxolimab. The receptors originated from an adult with an advanced solid tumor such as melanoma, head and neck, liver or kidney cancer.

The table lists this clone with a few counts. The CDR3 loop reads CASSFTDRDLSYEQYF. The CDR3 DNA follows: TGCGCCAGCAGTTTTACAGACAGGGATCTTTCCTACGAGCAGTACTTC. The rearrangement uses TRBV5-1 and TRBJ2-7; 7 bases line up with TRBD1. Germline-derived CDR1 and CDR2 are SGHRS and YFSETQ. This CDR3 has 16 amino acids. After removal of 5 bases from V and 1 base from J, the junction contained 12 bases not matched to a gene. Based on the CDR3 plus reference TRBV5-1 and TRBJ2-7, the full variable domain is KAGVTQTPRYLIKTRGQQVTLSCSPISGHRSVSWYQQTPGQGLQFLFEYFSETQRNKGNFPGRFSGRQFSNSRSEMNVSTLELGDSALYLCASSFTDRDLSYEQYFGPGTRLTVT.

This clone was counted a single time. CDR3: CASSYVRKETQYF. CDR3 sequence (DNA): TGTGCCAGCAGTTATGTCAGAAAAGAGACCCAGTACTTC. The chain joins TRBV6-6 to TRBJ2-5; no clear D gene. Trimming took 3 bases from V and 3 from J, leaving 8 bases between them. Germline CDR1 MNHNY, CDR2 SVGAGI (reference sequence). This CDR3 has 13 amino acids.

The chain joins TRBV28 to TRBJ2-5, with TRBD1 matching 11 bases. The J call may be mistaken, given a closer DNA end match to TRBJ2-7. Germline V gives CDR1 MDHEN, CDR2 SYDVKM. The CDR3 covers 15 residues. The chain's CDR3 is CASSTRTGGAYEQYF. CDR3 nucleotide sequence: TGTGCCAGCAGTACCAGGACAGGGGGCGCCTACGAGCAGTACTTC.

This clone was seen a few times. The rearrangement joins TRBV5-1 to TRBJ2-1; 7 positions agree with TRBD2. The CDR3 runs to 18 residues. With 2 bases clipped from V and 5 bases from J, the junction kept 16 bases outside the gene matches. Germline V gene sequence: CDR1 SGHRS, CDR2 YFSETQ. CDR3 nucleotide sequence: TGCGCCAGCAGCTTAGGACTGATGGGCGGGAGAACCCACAATGAGCAGTTCTTC. Its translation is CASSLGLMGGRTHNEQFF.

This clone appeared once. The rearrangement links TRBV6-5 to TRBJ2-3, with D perhaps TRBD1 (5 bases). Germline CDR1 MNHEY, CDR2 SVGAGI. This CDR3 has 14 residues. V lost 4 bases, J lost 3 bases, and 11 bases lay in between. CDR3 nucleotides: TGTGCCAGCAGTTTCAGGGTCAGGACAGATACGCAGTATTTT. Encoded protein: CASSFRVRTDTQYF.

The chain has TRBV4-2 and TRBJ2-7, with TRBD2 matching over 10 bases. Germline values: CDR1 LGHNA, CDR2 YNFKEQ. The CDR3 covers 20 residues. V was clipped by 4 bases and J by 2 bases; unmatched bases: 20. This CDR3 is CASSPYAPLAGVIPPYEQYF. For the CDR3, the DNA is TGTGCCAGCAGCCCCTACGCCCCCCTAGCGGGAGTAATTCCCCCCTACGAGCAGTACTTC.

The chain employs TRBV7-6 and TRBJ1-1; D gene unclear. V was cut by 5 bases and J by 1 base, with 8 bases left in between. Per the germline V gene, CDR1 is SGHVS and CDR2 is FNYEAQ. This CDR3 spans 13 amino acids. The DNA for the CDR3 is TGTGCCAGCAGCCCGAGGGCGAACACTGAAGCTTTCTTT. Translated, it gives CASSPRANTEAFF. The entire variable domain, with the rest obtained from reference TRBV7-6 and TRBJ1-1, is as follows: GAGVSQSPRYKVTKRGQDVALRCDPISGHVSLYWYRQALGQGPEFLTYFNYEAQQDKSGLPNDRFSAERPEGSISTLTIQRTEQRDSAMYRCASSPRANTEAFFGQGTRLTVV.

The V gene is TRBV7-2, the J gene TRBJ2-1; 8 bases map to TRBD2. V shed 2 bases and J 4 bases; nucleotides not matched to a gene: 1. Germline CDR1 and CDR2: SGHTA and FQGNSA. The CDR3 has 14 residues. The CDR3 DNA reads TGTGCCAGCAGCTTATCTAGCGGGTACAATGAGCAGTTCTTC. Translated, it gives CASSLSSGYNEQFF.

J is TRBJ2-3 and V is TRBV6-1, with 9 bases lining up with TRBD2. Trimming cost V 4 bases and J 4 bases; bases outside gene matches: 3. The CDR3 spans 14 residues. Germline V gene lookup returns CDR1 MNHNS and CDR2 SASEGT. The CDR3 nucleotides are TGTGCCAGCAGTGCCGCGGGAGGGCCAGATACGCAGTATTTT. Translation gives CASSAAGGPDTQYF.

The J gene is TRBJ2-7, the V gene TRBV12-1. TRBV12-1 is tagged as a pseudogene. The CDR3 spans 14 residues. The DNA of the CDR3 is TGTGCCAGCAGCTTCAGCAGCCCGTTCTACGAGCAGTACTTC. Protein: CASSFSSPFYEQYF.

The V call is TRBV29-1, the J call TRBJ2-7, with TRBD1 as a possible D gene (5 bases). Germline V gives CDR1 SQVTM, CDR2 ANQGSEA. The CDR3 covers 12 residues. The ends were cut back, 0 bases at V and 4 bases at J, with 7 bases in the middle. The CDR3 spells CSVEEQDYEQYF. The CDR3 DNA follows: TGCAGCGTTGAAGAACAGGATTACGAGCAGTACTTC.

Written as DNA, the CDR3 is TGTGCCAGCAGCTTGTATGGGATGAACACTGAAGCTTTCTTT. Its translation: CASSLYGMNTEAFF. The V and J genes are TRBV7-6 and TRBJ1-1; unclear D gene. The CDR3 runs to 14 residues. Trimming stripped 3 bases from V and 0 bases from J, with 8 bases between. Germline V gene data show CDR1 as SGHVS and CDR2 as FNYEAQ.

This sequence joins TRBV13 and TRBJ2-3, with TRBD2 matching over 9 bases. This CDR3 has 13 amino acids. Germline lookup yields CDR1 PRHDT and CDR2 FYEKMQ (reference sequence). After removal of 8 bases from V and 9 bases from J, the junction contained 9 bases not matched to a gene. The CDR3 bases are TGTGCCAGCGGGCGGGAGGGCCTTAGCACGCAGTATTTT. Protein sequence: CASGREGLSTQYF.

This clone was counted between two and nine times. Germline and junction disagree at one end, which may indicate a read error. This chain uses TRBV7-3 with TRBJ2-1; a possible D gene is TRBD1 (6 bases). Germline-derived CDR1 and CDR2 are SGHTA and FQGTGA. The CDR3 has 14 residues. CDR3 DNA sequence: TGCGCCAGCAGCACCCGACAGGAAGGGGCTGAGCAGTTCTTC. Its protein is CASSTRQEGAEQFF.

This clone turned up a few times. This sequence joins TRBV5-6 and TRBJ2-5; TRBD2 aligns across 9 bases. The germline V gene encodes CDR1 SGHDT and CDR2 YYEEEE. The CDR3 consists of 15 residues. Trimming cost V 1 base and J 5 bases; bases outside gene matches: 6. DNA of the CDR3: TGTGCCAGCAGCTTGTATGCGGGAGGGCCTGAGACCCAGTACTTC. It codes for CASSLYAGGPETQYF.

V is TRBV10-2 and J is TRBJ2-7, with D possibly TRBD1 on 5 matching bases. Trimming left V 8 bases short and J 0 bases short, with 14 bases between. Germline CDR1 and CDR2: WSHSY and SAAADI. The CDR3 consists of 14 residues. For the CDR3, the DNA is TGCGCCAGCGAAGACTCCAGGGTCTCCTACGAGCAGTACTTC. Its translation is CASEDSRVSYEQYF.

This clone has more than one count but fewer than ten. The chain combines TRBV30 with TRBJ1-5, with D perhaps matching TRBD1 (5 bases). V was shortened by 0 bases and J by 3 bases, with 15 bases between the two germline ends. The V gene's germline CDR1 is GTSNPN and CDR2 SVGIG (reference sequence). The CDR3 runs to 16 residues. The CDR3 loop reads CAWSVKGWGNNQPQHF. The CDR3 DNA reads as TGTGCCTGGAGTGTAAAGGGGTGGGGAAACAATCAGCCCCAGCATTTT.

This chain links TRBV5-6 with TRBJ1-1; D gene uncertain. CDR3 length: 11 residues. Germline V gene lookup returns CDR1 SGHDT and CDR2 YYEEEE. Trimming cost V 3 bases and J 9 bases, with 9 bases left between them. Written as DNA, the CDR3 is TGTGCCAGCAGCTCCGGGGTGAAAGCTTTCTTT. Protein product: CASSSGVKAFF.

The chain carries TRBV4-1 and TRBJ2-1; TRBD2 matches 7 bases. CDR1 and CDR2 (germline): MGHRA, YSYEKL. J lost 4 bases, V lost 0 bases, and 12 bases had no gene match. The CDR3 spans 18 residues. The CDR3 sequence: CASSQDIIERDLYNEQFF. The CDR3 DNA sequence: TGCGCCAGCAGCCAAGATATAATAGAGCGGGACTTATACAATGAGCAGTTCTTC.

The genes are TRBV25-1 and TRBJ2-2; D gene uncertain. V was pared by 6 bases and J by 6 bases, with 8 bases between. The germline V gene has CDR1 MGHDK and CDR2 SYGVNS. This CDR3 is 12 amino acids long. CDR3 DNA sequence: TGTGCCAGCAGAAACCTTCCCGGGGAGCTGTTTTTT. Amino acid sequence: CASRNLPGELFF.

The rearrangement links TRBV27 to TRBJ1-5; 7 nucleotides agree with TRBD1. J was trimmed by 6 bases and V by 4 bases; bases with no gene match: 9. The CDR3 spans 15 residues. CDR1 and CDR2 from the germline V gene are MNHEY and SMNVEV (reference sequence). The CDR3 DNA reads as TGTGCCAGCAGTTCCTACCGACAGGGTGGTCAGCCCCAGCATTTT. Its translation: CASSSYRQGGQPQHF.